Given below is one TCR beta chain in context. This specimen comes from a study of blood T cell repertoires in COVID-19. Trimming stripped 1 base from V and 7 bases from J, with 11 bases between. The CDR3 contains 15 residues. From germline, CDR1 is SGHAT and CDR2 FQNNGV. The assay was immunoSEQ multiplex PCR, and TCRdb's table has in-frame clones only and misses some. Of over 45,000 clones listed, 70% to 90% are singletons. Sequenced input: peripheral blood. The receptor comes from a woman older than 75 with acute or convalescent COVID-19. The chain uses TRBV11-2 and TRBJ1-6; weak D call: TRBD1 (5 bases). The CDR3 region is CASSLGWQGNSPLHF. The DNA for the CDR3 is TGTGCCAGCAGCTTAGGGTGGCAGGGAAATTCACCCCTCCACTTT.